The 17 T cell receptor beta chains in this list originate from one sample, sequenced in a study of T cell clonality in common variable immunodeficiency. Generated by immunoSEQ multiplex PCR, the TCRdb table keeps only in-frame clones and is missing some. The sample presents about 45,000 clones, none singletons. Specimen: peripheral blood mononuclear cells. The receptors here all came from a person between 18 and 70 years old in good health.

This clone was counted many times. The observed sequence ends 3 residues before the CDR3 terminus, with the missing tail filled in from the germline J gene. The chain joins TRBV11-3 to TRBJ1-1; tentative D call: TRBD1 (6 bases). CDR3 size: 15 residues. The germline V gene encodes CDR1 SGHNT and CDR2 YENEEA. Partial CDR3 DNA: TGTGCCAGCAGCTTAGGGGTGACAGGCGCCTATTGG. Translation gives CASSLGVTGAYW. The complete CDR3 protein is CASSLGVTGAYWAFF.

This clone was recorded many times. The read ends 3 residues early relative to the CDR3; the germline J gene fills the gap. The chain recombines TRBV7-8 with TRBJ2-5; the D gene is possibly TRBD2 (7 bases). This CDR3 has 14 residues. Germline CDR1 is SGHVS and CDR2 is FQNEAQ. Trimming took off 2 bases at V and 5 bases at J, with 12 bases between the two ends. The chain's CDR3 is CASSLWGGGETQYF. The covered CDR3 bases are TGTGCCAGCAGCTTATGGGGCGGGGGCGAGACC.

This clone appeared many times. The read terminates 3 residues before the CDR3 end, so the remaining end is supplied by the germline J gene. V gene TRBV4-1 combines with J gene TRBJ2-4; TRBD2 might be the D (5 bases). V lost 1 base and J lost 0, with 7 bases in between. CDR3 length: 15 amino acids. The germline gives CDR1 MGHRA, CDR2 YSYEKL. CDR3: CASSQVGLAKNIQYF. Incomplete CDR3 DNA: TGCGCCAGCAGCCAAGTCGGACTAGCCAAAAACATT.

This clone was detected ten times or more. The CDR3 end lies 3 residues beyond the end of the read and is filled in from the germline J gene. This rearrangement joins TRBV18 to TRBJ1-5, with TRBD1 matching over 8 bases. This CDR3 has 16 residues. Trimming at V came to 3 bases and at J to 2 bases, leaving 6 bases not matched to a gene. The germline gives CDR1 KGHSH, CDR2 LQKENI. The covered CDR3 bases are TGTGCCAGCTCACCCGACAGGGGAGTCGGCAATCAGCCC. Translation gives CASSPDRGVGNQP. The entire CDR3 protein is CASSPDRGVGNQPQHF.

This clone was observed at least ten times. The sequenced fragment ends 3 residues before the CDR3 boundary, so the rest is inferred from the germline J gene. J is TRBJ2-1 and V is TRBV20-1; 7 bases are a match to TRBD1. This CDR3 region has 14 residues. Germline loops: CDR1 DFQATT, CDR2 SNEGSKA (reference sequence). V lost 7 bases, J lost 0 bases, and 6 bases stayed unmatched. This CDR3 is CSETTGSSYNEQFF. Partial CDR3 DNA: TGCAGTGAGACGACAGGGAGCTCCTACAATGAG.

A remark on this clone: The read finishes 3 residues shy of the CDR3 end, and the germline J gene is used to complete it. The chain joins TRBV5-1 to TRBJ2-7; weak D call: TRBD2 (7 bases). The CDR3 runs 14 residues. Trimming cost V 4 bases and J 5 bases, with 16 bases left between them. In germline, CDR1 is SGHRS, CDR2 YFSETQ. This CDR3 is CASSLIGGADEQYF. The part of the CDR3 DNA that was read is TGCGCCAGCAGCCTTATAGGGGGGGCTGACGAG. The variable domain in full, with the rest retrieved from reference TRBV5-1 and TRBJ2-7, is KAGVTQTPRYLIKTRGQQVTLSCSPISGHRSVSWYQQTPGQGLQFLFEYFSETQRNKGNFPGRFSGRQFSNSRSEMNVSTLELGDSALYLCASSLIGGADEQYFGPGTRLTVT.

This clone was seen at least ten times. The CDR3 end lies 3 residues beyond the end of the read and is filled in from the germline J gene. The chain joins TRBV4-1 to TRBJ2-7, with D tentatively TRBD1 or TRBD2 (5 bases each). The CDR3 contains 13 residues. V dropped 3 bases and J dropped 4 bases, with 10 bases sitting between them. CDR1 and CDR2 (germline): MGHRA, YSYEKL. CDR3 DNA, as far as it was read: TGCGCCAGCAGCCACCCAGGGAGATACGAG. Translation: CASSHPGRYE. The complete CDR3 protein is CASSHPGRYEQYF.

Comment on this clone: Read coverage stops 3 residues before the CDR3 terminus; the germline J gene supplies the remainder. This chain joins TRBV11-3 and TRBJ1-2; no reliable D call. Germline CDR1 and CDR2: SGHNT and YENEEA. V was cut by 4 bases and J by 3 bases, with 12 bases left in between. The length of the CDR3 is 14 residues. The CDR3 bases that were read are TGTGCCAGCAGCTCTACGCTCCCTTACTATGGC. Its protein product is CASSSTLPYYG. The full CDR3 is CASSSTLPYYGYTF.

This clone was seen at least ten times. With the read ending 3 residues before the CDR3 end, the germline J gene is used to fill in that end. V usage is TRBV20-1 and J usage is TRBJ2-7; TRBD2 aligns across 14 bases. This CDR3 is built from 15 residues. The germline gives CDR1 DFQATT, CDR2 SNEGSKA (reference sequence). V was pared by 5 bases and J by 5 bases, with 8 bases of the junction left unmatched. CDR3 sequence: CSARGTSGRSNEQYF. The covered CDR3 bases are TGCAGTGCTCGGGGGACTAGCGGGAGAAGTAACGAG.

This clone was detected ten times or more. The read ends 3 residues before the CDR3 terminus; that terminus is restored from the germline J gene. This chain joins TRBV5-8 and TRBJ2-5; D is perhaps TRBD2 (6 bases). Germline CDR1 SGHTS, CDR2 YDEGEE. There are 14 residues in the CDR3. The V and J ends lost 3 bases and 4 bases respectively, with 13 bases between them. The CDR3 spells CASSSGTYGETQYF. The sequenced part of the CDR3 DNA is TGTGCCAGCAGCTCCGGGACTTATGGAGAGACC.

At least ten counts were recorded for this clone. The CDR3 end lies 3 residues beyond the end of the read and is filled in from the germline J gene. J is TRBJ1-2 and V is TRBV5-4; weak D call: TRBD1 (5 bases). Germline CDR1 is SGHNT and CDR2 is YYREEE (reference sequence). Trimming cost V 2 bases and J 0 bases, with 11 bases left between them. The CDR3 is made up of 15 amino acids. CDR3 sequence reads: CASSFVQGANYGYTF. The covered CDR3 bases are TGTGCCAGCAGCTTCGTCCAGGGAGCTAACTATGGC.

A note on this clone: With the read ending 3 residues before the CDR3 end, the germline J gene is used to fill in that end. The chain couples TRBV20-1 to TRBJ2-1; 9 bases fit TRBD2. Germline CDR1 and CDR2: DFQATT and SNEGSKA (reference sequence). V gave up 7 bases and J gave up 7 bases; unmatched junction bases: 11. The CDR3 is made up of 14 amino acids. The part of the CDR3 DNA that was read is TGCAGTGAAAAGCGGGAGGCCCCGAGGAATGAG. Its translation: CSEKREAPRNE. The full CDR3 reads CSEKREAPRNEQFF.

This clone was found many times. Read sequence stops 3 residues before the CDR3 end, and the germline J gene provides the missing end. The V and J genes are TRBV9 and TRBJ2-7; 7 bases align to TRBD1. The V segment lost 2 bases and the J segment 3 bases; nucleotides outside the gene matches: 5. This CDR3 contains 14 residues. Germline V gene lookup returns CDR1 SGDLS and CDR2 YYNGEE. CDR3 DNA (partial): TGTGCCAGCAGCGTCGGGACAGCTTACTACGAG. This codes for CASSVGTAYYE. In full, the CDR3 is CASSVGTAYYEQYF. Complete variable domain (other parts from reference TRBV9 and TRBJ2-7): DSGVTQTPKHLITATGQRVTLRCSPRSGDLSVYWYQQSLDQGLQFLIQYYNGEERAKGNILERFSAQQFPDLHSELNLSSLELGDSALYFCASSVGTAYYEQYFGPGTRLTVT.

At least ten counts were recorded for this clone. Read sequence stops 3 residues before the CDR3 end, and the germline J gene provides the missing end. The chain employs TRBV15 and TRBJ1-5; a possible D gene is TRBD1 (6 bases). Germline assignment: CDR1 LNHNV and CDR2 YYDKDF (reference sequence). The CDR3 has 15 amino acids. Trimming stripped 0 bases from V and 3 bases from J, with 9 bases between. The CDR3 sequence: CATSRDRGYNQPQHF. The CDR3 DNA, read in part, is TGTGCCACCAGCAGAGACAGGGGTTACAATCAGCCC.

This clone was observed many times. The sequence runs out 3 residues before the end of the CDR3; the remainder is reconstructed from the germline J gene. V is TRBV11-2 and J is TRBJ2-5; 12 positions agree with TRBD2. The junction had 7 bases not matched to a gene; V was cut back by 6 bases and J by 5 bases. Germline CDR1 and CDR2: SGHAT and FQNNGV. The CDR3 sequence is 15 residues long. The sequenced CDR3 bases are TGTGCCAGCAGTACGACTAGCGGGGGCGGGGAGACC. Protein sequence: CASSTTSGGGET. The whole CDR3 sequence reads CASSTTSGGGETQYF.

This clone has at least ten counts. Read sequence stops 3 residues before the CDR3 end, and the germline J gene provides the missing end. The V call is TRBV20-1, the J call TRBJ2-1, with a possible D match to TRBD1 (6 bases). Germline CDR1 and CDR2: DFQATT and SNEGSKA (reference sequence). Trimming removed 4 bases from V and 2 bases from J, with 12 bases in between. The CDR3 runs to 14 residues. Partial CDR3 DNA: TGCAGTGCTAAGAAGACAGGTGCCTACAATGAG. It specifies CSAKKTGAYNE. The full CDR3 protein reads CSAKKTGAYNEQFF.

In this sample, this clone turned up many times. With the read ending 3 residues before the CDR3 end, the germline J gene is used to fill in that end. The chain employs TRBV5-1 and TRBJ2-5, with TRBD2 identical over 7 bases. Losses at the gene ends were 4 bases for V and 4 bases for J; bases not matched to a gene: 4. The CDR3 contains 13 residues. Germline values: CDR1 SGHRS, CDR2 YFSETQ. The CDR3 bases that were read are TGCGCCAGCAGCCCGACGGGGGGAGAGACC. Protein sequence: CASSPTGGET. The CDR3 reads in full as CASSPTGGETQYF.